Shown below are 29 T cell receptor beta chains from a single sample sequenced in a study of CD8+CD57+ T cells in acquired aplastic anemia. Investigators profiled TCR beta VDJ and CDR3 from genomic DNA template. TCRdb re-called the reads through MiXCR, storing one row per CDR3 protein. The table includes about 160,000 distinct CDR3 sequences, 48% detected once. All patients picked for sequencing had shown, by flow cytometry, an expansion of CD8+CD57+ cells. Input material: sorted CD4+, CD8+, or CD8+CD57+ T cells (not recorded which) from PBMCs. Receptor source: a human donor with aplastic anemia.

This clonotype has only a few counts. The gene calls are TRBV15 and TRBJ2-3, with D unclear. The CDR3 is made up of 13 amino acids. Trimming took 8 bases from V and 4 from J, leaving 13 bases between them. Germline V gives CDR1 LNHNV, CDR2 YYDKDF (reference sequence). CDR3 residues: CATVDGGADTQYF. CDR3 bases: TGTGCCACCGTTGATGGCGGCGCAGATACGCAGTATTTT.

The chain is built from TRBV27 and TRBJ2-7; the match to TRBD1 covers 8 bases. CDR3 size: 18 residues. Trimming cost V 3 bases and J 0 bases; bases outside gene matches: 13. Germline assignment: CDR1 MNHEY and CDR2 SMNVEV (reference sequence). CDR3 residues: CASSFSGTGQVNSYEQYF. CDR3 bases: TGTGCCAGCAGTTTCTCCGGGACGGGACAGGTCAACTCCTACGAGCAGTACTTC.

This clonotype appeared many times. CDR3 region: CASSSWGFRVTDEQFF. The CDR3 nucleotides read TGTGCCAGCAGCTCGTGGGGTTTCCGGGTGACGGATGAGCAGTTCTTC. V is TRBV7-2 and J is TRBJ2-1; D unresolved. The V and J ends lost 4 bases and 8 bases respectively, with 21 bases between them. The CDR3 is 16 residues long. The germline CDR1 and CDR2 sequences are SGHTA and FQGNSA.

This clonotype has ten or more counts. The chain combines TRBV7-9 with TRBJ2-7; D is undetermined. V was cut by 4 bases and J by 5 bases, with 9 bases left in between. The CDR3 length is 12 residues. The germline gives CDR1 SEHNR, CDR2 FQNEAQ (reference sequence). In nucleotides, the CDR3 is TGTGCCAGCAGCTCGGACGTTCACGAGCAGTACTTC. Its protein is CASSSDVHEQYF.

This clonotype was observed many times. The CDR3 coding sequence is TGTGCCAGCAGTTACCGGGACAGGGGGGGTTACGAGCAGTACTTC. Translated, it gives CASSYRDRGGYEQYF. This sequence joins TRBV6-6 and TRBJ2-7, with TRBD1 matching 11 bases. The CDR3 is 15 amino acids. CDR1 MNHNY and CDR2 SVGAGI come from the germline V gene (reference sequence). V shed 2 bases and J 4 bases; nucleotides not matched to a gene: 4.

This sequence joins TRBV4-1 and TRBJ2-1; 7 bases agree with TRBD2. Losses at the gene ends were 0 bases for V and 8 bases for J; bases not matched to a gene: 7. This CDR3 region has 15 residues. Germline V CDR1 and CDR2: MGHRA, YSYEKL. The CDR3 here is CASSQDRGEEDEQFF. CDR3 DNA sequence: TGCGCCAGCAGCCAAGATCGGGGGGAGGAAGATGAGCAGTTCTTC.

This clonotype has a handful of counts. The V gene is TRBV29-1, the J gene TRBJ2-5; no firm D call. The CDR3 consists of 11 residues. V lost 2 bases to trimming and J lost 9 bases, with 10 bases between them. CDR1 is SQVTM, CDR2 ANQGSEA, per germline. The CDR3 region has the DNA TGCAGCGTTGAAACCTATACGGCCCAGTACTTC. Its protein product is CSVETYTAQYF.

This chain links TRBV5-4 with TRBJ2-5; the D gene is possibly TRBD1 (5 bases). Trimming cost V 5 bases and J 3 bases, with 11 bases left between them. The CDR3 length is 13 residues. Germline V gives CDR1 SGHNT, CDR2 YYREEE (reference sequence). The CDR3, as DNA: TGTGCCAGCAGGGGGCGCTCCGAAGAGACCCAGTACTTC. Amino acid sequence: CASRGRSEETQYF.

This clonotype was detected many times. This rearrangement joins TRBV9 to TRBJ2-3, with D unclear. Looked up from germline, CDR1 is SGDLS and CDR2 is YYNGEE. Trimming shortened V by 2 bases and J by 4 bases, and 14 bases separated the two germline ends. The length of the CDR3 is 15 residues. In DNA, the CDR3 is TGTGCCAGCAGCGTGGCTAGTTCATTCGCAGATACGCAGTATTTT. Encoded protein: CASSVASSFADTQYF.

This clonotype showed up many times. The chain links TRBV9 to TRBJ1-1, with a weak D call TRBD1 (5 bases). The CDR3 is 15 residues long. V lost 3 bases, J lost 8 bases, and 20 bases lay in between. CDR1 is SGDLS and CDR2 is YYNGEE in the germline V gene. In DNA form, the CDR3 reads TGTGCCAGCAGCGGAGGTGATGCGGGGGAGGCCGAAGCTTTCTTT. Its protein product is CASSGGDAGEAEAFF. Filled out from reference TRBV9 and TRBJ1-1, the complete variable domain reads DSGVTQTPKHLITATGQRVTLRCSPRSGDLSVYWYQQSLDQGLQFLIQYYNGEERAKGNILERFSAQQFPDLHSELNLSSLELGDSALYFCASSGGDAGEAEAFFGQGTRLTVV.

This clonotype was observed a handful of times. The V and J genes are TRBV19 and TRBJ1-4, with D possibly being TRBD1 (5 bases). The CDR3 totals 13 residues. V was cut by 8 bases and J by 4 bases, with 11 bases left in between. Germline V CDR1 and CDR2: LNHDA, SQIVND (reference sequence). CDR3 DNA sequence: TGTGCCAGTTCCGTTCAGGGTAATGAAAAACTGTTTTTT. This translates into CASSVQGNEKLFF. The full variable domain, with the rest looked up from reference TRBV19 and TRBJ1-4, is DGGITQSPKYLFRKEGQNVTLSCEQNLNHDAMYWYRQDPGQGLRLIYYSQIVNDFQKGDIAEGYSVSREKKESFPLTVTSAQKNPTAFYLCASSVQGNEKLFFGSGTQLSVL.

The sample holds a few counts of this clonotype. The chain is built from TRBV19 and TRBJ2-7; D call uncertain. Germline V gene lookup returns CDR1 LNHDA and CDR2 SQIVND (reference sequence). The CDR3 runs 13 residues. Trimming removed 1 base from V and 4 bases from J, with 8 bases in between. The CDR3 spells CASSIGWNYEQYF. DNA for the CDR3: TGTGCCAGTAGTATAGGTTGGAATTACGAGCAGTACTTC.

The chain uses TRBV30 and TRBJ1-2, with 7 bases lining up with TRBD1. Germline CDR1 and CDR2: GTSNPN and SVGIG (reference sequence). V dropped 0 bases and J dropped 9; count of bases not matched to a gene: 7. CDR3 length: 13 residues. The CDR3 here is CAWSVSGGQRYTF. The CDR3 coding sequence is TGTGCCTGGAGTGTATCAGGGGGTCAGCGCTACACCTTC.

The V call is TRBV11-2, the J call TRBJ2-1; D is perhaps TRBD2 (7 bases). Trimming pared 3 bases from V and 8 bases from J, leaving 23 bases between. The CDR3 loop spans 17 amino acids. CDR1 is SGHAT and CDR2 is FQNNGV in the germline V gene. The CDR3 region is CASSFAPRGGFNDEQFF. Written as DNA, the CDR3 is TGTGCCAGCAGCTTCGCCCCTAGGGGGGGATTTAACGATGAGCAGTTCTTC.

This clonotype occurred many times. For the CDR3, the DNA is TGTGCCAGTAATCAAGCATACACAGATACGCAGTATTTT. This codes for CASNQAYTDTQYF. The rearrangement joins TRBV19 to TRBJ2-3; no definite D call. From germline, CDR1 is LNHDA and CDR2 SQIVND (reference sequence). The CDR3 is 13 residues long. The germline V and J ends were trimmed by 7 bases and 2 bases, with 10 bases remaining between them.

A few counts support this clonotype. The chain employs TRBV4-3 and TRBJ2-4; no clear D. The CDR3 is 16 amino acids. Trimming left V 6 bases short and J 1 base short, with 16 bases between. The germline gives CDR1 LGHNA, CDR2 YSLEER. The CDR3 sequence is CASRGFVDGAKNIQYF. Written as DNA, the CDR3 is TGCGCCAGCAGGGGGTTCGTAGATGGTGCCAAAAACATTCAGTACTTC.

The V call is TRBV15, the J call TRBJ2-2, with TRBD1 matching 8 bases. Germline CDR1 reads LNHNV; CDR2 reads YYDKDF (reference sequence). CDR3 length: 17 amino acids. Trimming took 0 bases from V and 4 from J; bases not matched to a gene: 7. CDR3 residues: CATSRDRGQATTGELFF. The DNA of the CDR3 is TGTGCCACCAGCAGAGACCGGGGACAGGCGACCACCGGGGAGCTGTTTTTT. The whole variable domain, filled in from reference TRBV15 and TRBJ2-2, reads DAMVIQNPRYQVTQFGKPVTLSCSQTLNHNVMYWYQQKSSQAPKLLFHYYDKDFNNEADTPDNFQSRRPNTSFCFLDIRSPGLGDTAMYLCATSRDRGQATTGELFFGEGSRLTVL.

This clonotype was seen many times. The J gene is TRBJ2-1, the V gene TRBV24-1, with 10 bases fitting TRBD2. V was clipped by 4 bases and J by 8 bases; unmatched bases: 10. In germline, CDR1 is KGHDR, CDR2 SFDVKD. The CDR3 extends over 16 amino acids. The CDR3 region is CATSDPSGRFPDEQFF. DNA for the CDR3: TGTGCCACCAGTGACCCTAGCGGGAGATTCCCCGATGAGCAGTTCTTC.

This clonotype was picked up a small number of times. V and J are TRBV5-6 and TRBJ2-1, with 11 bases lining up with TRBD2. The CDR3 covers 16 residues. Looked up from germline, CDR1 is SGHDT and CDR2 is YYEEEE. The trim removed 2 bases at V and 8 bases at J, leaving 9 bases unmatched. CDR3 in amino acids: CASSFSILAGDYEQFF. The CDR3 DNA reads TGTGCCAGCAGCTTTTCTATACTAGCGGGAGACTATGAGCAGTTCTTC.

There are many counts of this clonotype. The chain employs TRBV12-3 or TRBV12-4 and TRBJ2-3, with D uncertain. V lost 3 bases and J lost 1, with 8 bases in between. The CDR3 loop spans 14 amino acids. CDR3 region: CASSLRPGTDTQYF. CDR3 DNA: TGTGCCAGCAGTTTGCGGCCAGGCACAGATACGCAGTATTTT.

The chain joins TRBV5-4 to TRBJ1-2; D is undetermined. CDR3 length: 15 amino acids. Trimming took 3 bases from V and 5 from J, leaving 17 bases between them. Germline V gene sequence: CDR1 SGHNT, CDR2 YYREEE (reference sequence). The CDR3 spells CASSYGLADPYGYTF. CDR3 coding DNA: TGTGCCAGCAGCTACGGACTAGCGGACCCATATGGCTACACCTTC.

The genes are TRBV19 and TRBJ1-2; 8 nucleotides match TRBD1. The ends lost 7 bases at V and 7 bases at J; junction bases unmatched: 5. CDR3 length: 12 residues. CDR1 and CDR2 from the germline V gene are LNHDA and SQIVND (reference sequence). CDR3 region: CASIQGAGGYTF. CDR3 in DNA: TGTGCCAGTATCCAGGGGGCCGGTGGCTACACCTTC. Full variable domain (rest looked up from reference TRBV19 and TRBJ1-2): DGGITQSPKYLFRKEGQNVTLSCEQNLNHDAMYWYRQDPGQGLRLIYYSQIVNDFQKGDIAEGYSVSREKKESFPLTVTSAQKNPTAFYLCASIQGAGGYTFGSGTRLTVV.

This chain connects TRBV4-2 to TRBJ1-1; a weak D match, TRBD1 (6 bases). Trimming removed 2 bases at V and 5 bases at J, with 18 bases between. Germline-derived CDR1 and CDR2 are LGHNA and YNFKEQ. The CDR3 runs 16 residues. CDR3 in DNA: TGTGCCAGCAGCCAACAAACCACAGGGAGTGTAACTGAAGCTTTCTTT. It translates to CASSQQTTGSVTEAFF.

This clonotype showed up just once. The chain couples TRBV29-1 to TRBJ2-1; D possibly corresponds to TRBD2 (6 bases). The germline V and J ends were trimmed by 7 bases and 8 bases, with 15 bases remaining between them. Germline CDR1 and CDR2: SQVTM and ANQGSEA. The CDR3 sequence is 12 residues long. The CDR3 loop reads CSALKRVDEQFF. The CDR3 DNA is TGCAGCGCCCTTAAGCGGGTAGATGAGCAGTTCTTC.

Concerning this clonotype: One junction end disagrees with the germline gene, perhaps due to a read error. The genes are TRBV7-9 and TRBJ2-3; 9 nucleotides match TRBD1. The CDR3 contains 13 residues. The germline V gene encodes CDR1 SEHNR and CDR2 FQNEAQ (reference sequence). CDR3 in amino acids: CASSLESGTGTHF. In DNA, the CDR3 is TGTGCCAGCAGCTTAGAATCTGGGACAGGGACTCATTTT. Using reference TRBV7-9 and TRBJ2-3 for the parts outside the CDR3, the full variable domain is DTGVSQNPRHKITKRGQNVTFRCDPISEHNRLYWYRQTLGQGPEFLTYFQNEAQLEKSRLLSDRFSAERPKGSFSTLEIQRTEQGDSAMYLCASSLESGTGTHFGPGTRLTVL.

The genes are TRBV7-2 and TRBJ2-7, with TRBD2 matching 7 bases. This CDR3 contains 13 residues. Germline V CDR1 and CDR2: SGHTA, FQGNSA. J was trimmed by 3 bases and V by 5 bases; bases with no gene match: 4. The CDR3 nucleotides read TGTGCCAGCAGCCTCAGCGGGGTCTACGAGCAGTACTTC. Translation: CASSLSGVYEQYF.

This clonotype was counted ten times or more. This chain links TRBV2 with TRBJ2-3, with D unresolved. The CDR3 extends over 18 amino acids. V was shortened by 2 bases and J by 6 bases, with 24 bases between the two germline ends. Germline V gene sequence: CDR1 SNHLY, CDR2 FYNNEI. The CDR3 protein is CASSESRRGLLLKDTQYF. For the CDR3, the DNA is TGTGCCAGCAGTGAAAGCCGCCGCGGTCTCCTTCTGAAGGATACGCAGTATTTT.

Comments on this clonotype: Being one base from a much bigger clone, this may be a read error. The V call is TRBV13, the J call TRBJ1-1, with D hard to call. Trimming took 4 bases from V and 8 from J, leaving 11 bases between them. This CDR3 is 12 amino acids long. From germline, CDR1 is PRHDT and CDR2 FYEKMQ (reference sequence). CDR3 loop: CASSSRPQEAFF. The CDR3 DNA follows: TGTGCCAGCAGCTCCAGGCCCCAAGAAGCTTTCTTT.

In DNA form, the CDR3 reads TGCAGCTACGAGGGGATGAACACTGAAGCTTTCTTT. It is translated as CSYEGMNTEAFF. The rearrangement joins TRBV29-1 to TRBJ1-1; D is possibly TRBD1 (5 bases). Germline V gene sequence: CDR1 SQVTM, CDR2 ANQGSEA. V was trimmed by 8 bases and J by 0 bases, leaving 10 bases between them. This CDR3 region has 12 residues.